This T cell receptor beta chain was sequenced during a study of response to subunit inactivated influenza vaccine. This clonotype showed up many times. The target antigen is unknown. TCRdb used MiXCR to reprocess the RT-PCR reads, holding one entry per CDR3 protein. In the table there are approximately 700,000 distinct CDR3 sequences, less than 20% of which are singletons. Regarding the study as a whole: After each seasonal influenza vaccination, few new T cells are recruited, the authors suggested.

This CDR3 spans 14 amino acids. The ends were cut back, 6 bases at V and 1 base at J, with 13 bases in the middle. Per germline, CDR1 SGHRS and CDR2 YFSETQ. This TCR derives from a man aged 50-59 years who received an inactivated influenza vaccine. This material consisted of PBMCs from blood, taken 11 to 12 days after vaccination. The chain uses TRBV5-1 and TRBJ1-1; D ambiguous. CDR3 in amino acids: CASNHPGENTEAFF. In DNA form, the CDR3 reads TGCGCCAGCAACCATCCTGGGGAGAACACTGAAGCTTTCTTT. Looking up the rest from reference TRBV5-1 and TRBJ1-1 gives the full variable domain: KAGVTQTPRYLIKTRGQQVTLSCSPISGHRSVSWYQQTPGQGLQFLFEYFSETQRNKGNFPGRFSGRQFSNSRSEMNVSTLELGDSALYLCASNHPGENTEAFFGQGTRLTVV.